This entry is about one T cell receptor (beta chain). The data derive from a study of response to subunit inactivated influenza vaccine. Using its own MiXCR run on the RT-PCR reads, TCRdb lists one record per CDR3 protein. The sample lists about 620,000 distinct CDR3 sequences; roughly 10% were seen once. The ends lost 2 bases at V and 6 bases at J; junction bases unmatched: 9. In germline, CDR1 is DFQATT, CDR2 SNEGSKA (reference sequence). The CDR3 is made up of 16 amino acids. This sample was shared with a second study, whose subject was T cells expressing NK-cell markers. That work adds: What made the TCR beta cDNA was 5'RACE template switching with UMIs. The authors sequenced eight donors, of whom seven were HCMV-seropositive and one was seronegative.

This rearrangement joins TRBV20-1 to TRBJ2-2, with 10 bases that match TRBD2. The starting material was PBMCs from blood, obtained on the day of vaccination. The TCR originated in a man between 45 and 60 years old who received an inactivated influenza vaccine. As DNA, the CDR3 is TGCAGTGCTAGACTAGCGGGGGCCCTTGGGCCCGGGGAGCTGTTTTTT. It encodes CSARLAGALGPGELFF.